In this sample, the clone carrying this T cell receptor beta chain turned up a few times. Its antigen remains unidentified. Germline CDR1 reads SQVTM; CDR2 reads ANQGSEA. The CDR3 contains 14 residues. Trimming removed 2 bases at V and 1 base at J, with 11 bases between. Alongside a J-beta primer mix, a sample-barcoded 5' primer served in a second PCR lasting about 7 to 11 cycles. The yield of each sample was at least 2.5 million CDR3-containing paired-end reads. A single record per CDR3 protein comes from TCRdb applying MiXCR to the 5' RACE reads. The sample lists roughly 1.5 million distinct CDR3 sequences; 35% to 45% were seen once. These data belong to a study of blood T cells in healthy people across ages. Study-wide background: Template switching picked up about one barcoded beta molecule for each two T cells.

Findings and limits, study-wide: Per million T cells, TCR beta diversity dropped roughly linearly as age increased. Strong correlation was found linking TCR beta diversity to naive T cell percentage.

Sequences were obtained from blood. The rearrangement links TRBV29-1 to TRBJ1-1; weak D call: TRBD1 (6 bases). The sequence was obtained from a young woman in good health. The CDR3 bases are TGCAGCGTTGAAATGGGGGGGCAGAACACTGAAGCTTTCTTT. Translating it yields CSVEMGGQNTEAFF.